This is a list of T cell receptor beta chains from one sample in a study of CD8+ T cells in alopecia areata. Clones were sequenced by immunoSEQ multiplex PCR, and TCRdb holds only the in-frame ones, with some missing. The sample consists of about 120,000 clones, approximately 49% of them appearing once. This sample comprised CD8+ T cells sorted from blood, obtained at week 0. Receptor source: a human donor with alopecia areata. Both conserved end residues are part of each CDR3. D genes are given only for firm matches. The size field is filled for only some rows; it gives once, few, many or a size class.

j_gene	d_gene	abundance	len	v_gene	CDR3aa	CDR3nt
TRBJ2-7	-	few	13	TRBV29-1	CSVVVDSSYEQYF	TGCAGCGTTGTAGTTGACAGCTCCTACGAGCAGTACTTC
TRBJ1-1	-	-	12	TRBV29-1	CSVEWGTTEAFF	TGCAGCGTTGAGTGGGGAACCACTGAAGCTTTCTTT
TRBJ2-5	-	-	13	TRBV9	CASRPRGEETQYF	TGTGCCAGCAGGCCCCGCGGTGAGGAGACCCAGTACTTC
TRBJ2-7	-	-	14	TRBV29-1	CSVEFGILRQEQYF	TGCAGCGTTGAATTTGGGATCCTCAGGCAGGAGCAGTACTTC
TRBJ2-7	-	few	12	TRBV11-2	CASSLGSYEQYF	TGTGCCAGCAGCTTGGGCTCCTACGAGCAGTACTTC
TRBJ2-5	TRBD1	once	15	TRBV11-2	CASSLDFDRGETQYF	TGTGCCAGCAGCTTAGATTTCGACAGGGGGGAGACCCAGTACTTC
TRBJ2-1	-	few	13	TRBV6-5	CASSYVTGNEQFF	TGTGCCAGCAGTTACGTGACAGGCAATGAGCAGTTCTTC
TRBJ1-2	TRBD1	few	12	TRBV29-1	CSVDQGEVGYTF	TGCAGCGTCGACCAGGGGGAAGTTGGCTACACCTTC
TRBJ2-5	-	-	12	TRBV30	CAWSRIVETQYF	TGTGCCTGGAGTCGAATAGTGGAGACCCAGTACTTC
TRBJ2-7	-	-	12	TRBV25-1	CASSDGNYEQYF	TGTGCCAGCAGTGACGGGAACTACGAGCAGTACTTC
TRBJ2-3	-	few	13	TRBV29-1	CSVVGERTDTQYF	TGCAGCGTTGTTGGGGAACGCACAGATACGCAGTATTTT
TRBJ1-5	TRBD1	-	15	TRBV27	CASRPWTGGNQPQHF	TGTGCCAGCAGGCCCTGGACAGGGGGGAATCAGCCCCAGCATTTT
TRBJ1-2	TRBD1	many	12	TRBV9	CASSGGDRDCTF	TGTGCCAGCAGCGGGGGAGACAGGGATTGCACCTTC
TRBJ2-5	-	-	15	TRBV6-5	CASSYPTDTQETQYF	TGTGCCAGCAGTTACCCGACAGACACCCAAGAGACCCAGTACTTC
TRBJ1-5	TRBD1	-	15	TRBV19	CASSIGTGEGQPQHF	TGTGCCAGTAGTATCGGGACAGGGGAGGGTCAGCCCCAGCATTTT
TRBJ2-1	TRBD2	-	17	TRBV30	CAWTHPKLATGYNEQFF	TGTGCCTGGACCCACCCCAAACTAGCGACCGGGTACAATGAGCAGTTCTTC
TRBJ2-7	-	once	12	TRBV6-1	CASSEVDSPPYF	TGTGCCAGCAGTGAAGTAGACAGCCCACCCTACTTC
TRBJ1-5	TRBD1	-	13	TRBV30	CAWSGQGDQPQHF	TGTGCCTGGAGTGGTCAGGGGGATCAGCCCCAGCATTTT
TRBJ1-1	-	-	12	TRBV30	CAWSPQNTEAFF	TGTGCCTGGAGTCCCCAGAACACTGAAGCTTTCTTT
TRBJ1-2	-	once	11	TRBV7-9	CASSLGDGYTF	TGTGCCAGCAGCCTCGGAGATGGCTACACCTTC
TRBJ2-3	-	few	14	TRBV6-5	CASSGTSDTDTQYF	TGTGCCAGCAGTGGGACATCCGACACAGATACGCAGTATTTT
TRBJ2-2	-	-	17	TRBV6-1	CASSERVTAGDTGELFF	TGTGCCAGCAGTGAAAGGGTTACAGCAGGAGACACCGGGGAGCTGTTTTTT
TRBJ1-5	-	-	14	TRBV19	CASSGHYSNQPQHF	TGTGCCAGTAGTGGACACTATAGCAATCAGCCCCAGCATTTT